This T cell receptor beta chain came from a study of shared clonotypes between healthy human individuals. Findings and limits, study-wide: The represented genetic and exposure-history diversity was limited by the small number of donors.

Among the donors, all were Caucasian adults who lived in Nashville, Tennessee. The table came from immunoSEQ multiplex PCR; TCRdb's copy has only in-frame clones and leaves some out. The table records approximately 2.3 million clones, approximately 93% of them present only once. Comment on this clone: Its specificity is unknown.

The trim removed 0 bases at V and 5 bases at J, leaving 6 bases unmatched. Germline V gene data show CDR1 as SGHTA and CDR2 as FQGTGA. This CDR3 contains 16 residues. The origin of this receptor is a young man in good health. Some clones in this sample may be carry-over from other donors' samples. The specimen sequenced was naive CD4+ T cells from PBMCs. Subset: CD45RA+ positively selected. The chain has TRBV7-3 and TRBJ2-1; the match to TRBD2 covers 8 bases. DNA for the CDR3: TGTGCCAGCAGCTTAACGCCCATACTAGCGGACAATGAGCAGTTCTTC. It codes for CASSLTPILADNEQFF. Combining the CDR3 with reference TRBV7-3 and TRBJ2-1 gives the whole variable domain GAGVSQTPSNKVTEKGKYVELRCDPISGHTALYWYRQSLGQGPEFLIYFQGTGAADDSGLPNDRFFAVRPEGSVSTLKIQRTERGDSAVYLCASSLTPILADNEQFFGPGTRLTVL.